The 32 T cell receptor beta chains reported below all come from one sample, sequenced in a study of cytomegalovirus exposure and HLA in healthy donors. 60 Vbeta and 13 Jbeta primers were used in PCR. Sequencing was performed with immunoSEQ multiplex PCR; in TCRdb, only in-frame clones are kept and a portion is missing. The sample lists 120,000 or so clones; about 84% were seen once. Sequencing used PBMCs. These receptors originate from a man aged 18 to 29 in good health and CMV-seropositive.

This clone was recorded once. V is TRBV5-6 and J is TRBJ2-7; unclear D gene. The CDR3 covers 14 residues. The ends were cut back, 4 bases at V and 6 bases at J, with 17 bases in the middle. The germline V gene has CDR1 SGHDT and CDR2 YYEEEE. CDR3 DNA sequence: TGTGCCAGCAGCCTAATAACTGCGCCGGTCGAGCAGTACTTC. Amino acid sequence: CASSLITAPVEQYF.

The V gene is TRBV21-1, the J gene TRBJ2-1; the table assigns TRBD2, which was not confirmed against the DNA. TRBV21-1 is a pseudogene. This CDR3 contains 12 residues. This CDR3 is CASSTECNEQFF. The DNA for the CDR3 is TGTGCCAGCAGCACGGAGTGTAATGAGCAGTTCTTC.

This clone occurred a few times. The chain links TRBV7-9 to TRBJ1-2; 10 bases are shared with TRBD1. Unmatched junction bases numbered 11, after V lost 2 bases and J lost 8 bases. Germline V lookup: CDR1 SEHNR, CDR2 FQNEAQ (reference sequence). The CDR3 is made up of 16 amino acids. CDR3 loop: CASSLSRGQGFVGYTF. Here the CDR3 DNA reads TGTGCCAGCAGCTTAAGTCGGGGACAGGGGTTTGTCGGCTACACCTTC.

Only a few counts were recorded for this clone. The chain recombines TRBV5-5 with TRBJ1-2, with 7 bases matching TRBD1. With 0 bases clipped from V and 9 bases from J, the junction kept 14 bases outside the gene matches. This CDR3 comprises 16 residues. Germline loops: CDR1 SGHKS, CDR2 YYEKEE (reference sequence). CDR3 in DNA: TGTGCCAGCAGCTTGGTTTATCGGGACAGATCCCCACGCTACACCTTC. Translating it yields CASSLVYRDRSPRYTF.

This chain joins TRBV2 and TRBJ2-4; D is unclear. V gave up 4 bases and J gave up 3 bases, with 13 bases separating them. The germline V gene has CDR1 SNHLY and CDR2 FYNNEI. This CDR3 has 15 amino acids. The CDR3 nucleotides are TGTGCCAGCAGTGGCCCGGGTTTGGTCAAAAACATTCAGTACTTC. It yields the protein CASSGPGLVKNIQYF.

The chain uses TRBV2 and TRBJ2-1; D not certain. From germline, CDR1 is SNHLY and CDR2 FYNNEI. The CDR3 sequence is 13 residues long. Trimming left V 8 bases short and J 7 bases short, with 15 bases between. In DNA, the CDR3 is TGTGCCAGCCACCCCCCAACGGAGAATGAGCAGTTCTTC. This gives the protein CASHPPTENEQFF.

CDR3 nucleotides: TGTGCCAGCACGACAGGCCTTACTAATGAAAAACTGTTTTTT. Encoded protein: CASTTGLTNEKLFF. The rearrangement uses TRBV10-3 and TRBJ1-4; tentative D call: TRBD1 (6 bases). V lost 10 bases to trimming and J lost 2 bases, with 14 bases between them. Per germline, CDR1 ENHRY and CDR2 SYGVKD. The CDR3 contains 14 residues.

The V gene is TRBV6-5, the J gene TRBJ2-2, with no clear D. Germline V CDR1 and CDR2: MNHEY, SVGAGI. Trimming cost V 8 bases and J 5 bases, with 12 bases left between them. CDR3 length: 13 residues. CDR3 nucleotide sequence: TGTGCCAGCCTCAGTCCGGGTACCGGGGAGCTGTTTTTT. This sequence encodes CASLSPGTGELFF.

This clone was counted a few times. This chain uses TRBV25-1 with TRBJ2-1; TRBD1 matches 8 bases. CDR3 length equals 18 residues. The J segment lost 4 bases and the V segment lost 4 bases, leaving 15 bases of the junction unmatched. Germline V CDR1 and CDR2: MGHDK, SYGVNS. In nucleotides, the CDR3 is TGTGCCAGCAGTGGGGCCCGACAGGCCCAGGGGGCTTACAATGAGCAGTTCTTC. This gives the protein CASSGARQAQGAYNEQFF.

Only a few counts were recorded for this clone. Here the CDR3 reads CASSLRGNTGELFF. The CDR3 region has the DNA TGTGCCAGCAGCTTAAGAGGAAACACCGGGGAGCTGTTTTTT. The chain employs TRBV7-9 and TRBJ2-2; D ambiguous. This CDR3 has 14 residues. Germline CDR1 SEHNR, CDR2 FQNEAQ (reference sequence). Deletions cut 2 bases from V and 2 bases from J, with 6 bases between.

The V and J genes are TRBV11-2 and TRBJ2-1; 7 bases line up with TRBD2. The CDR3 is made up of 18 amino acids. Trimming at V came to 1 base and at J to 0 bases, leaving 9 bases not matched to a gene. CDR1 is SGHAT and CDR2 is FQNNGV in the germline V gene. The CDR3, as DNA: TGTGCCAGCAGCTTAGGACTGCTAGCGGTTAGCTCCTACAATGAGCAGTTCTTC. Protein product: CASSLGLLAVSSYNEQFF.

This sequence joins TRBV10-2 and TRBJ1-2, with a tentative D call TRBD1 (5 bases). The CDR3 totals 14 residues. From germline, CDR1 is WSHSY and CDR2 SAAADI. V shed 0 bases and J shed 8 bases, with 13 bases lying between them. DNA of the CDR3: TGCGCCAGCAGTGAGTCGAGGCAGGGCCGGGGCTACACCTTC. Translated, it gives CASSESRQGRGYTF.

This chain links TRBV7-9 with TRBJ2-1; D perhaps matches TRBD1 (5 bases). Trimming left V 3 bases short and J 10 bases short, with 13 bases between. The CDR3 totals 13 residues. Germline V gene sequence: CDR1 SEHNR, CDR2 FQNEAQ (reference sequence). CDR3 loop: CASSFPGQSEQFF. CDR3 sequence (DNA): TGTGCCAGCAGCTTCCCCGGACAATCGGAGCAGTTCTTC.

The chain employs TRBV6-5 and TRBJ2-2; 11 bases line up with TRBD1. Per the germline V gene, CDR1 is MNHEY and CDR2 is SVGAGI. The CDR3 is made up of 15 amino acids. Germline trimming cut 5 bases from V and 4 bases from J; bases unmatched to any gene: 3. CDR3 in amino acids: CASSRDRGITGELFF. Written as DNA, the CDR3 is TGTGCCAGCAGTCGGGACAGGGGGATCACCGGGGAGCTGTTTTTT.

This chain links TRBV6-5 with TRBJ1-2; D perhaps matches TRBD1 (6 bases). Trimming shortened V by 0 bases and J by 8 bases, and 16 bases separated the two germline ends. CDR1 is MNHEY and CDR2 is SVGAGI in the germline V gene. This CDR3 is built from 15 residues. CDR3 DNA sequence: TGTGCCAGCAGTTACTCAATAGTAGGACAGAAAGGCTACACCTTC. It specifies CASSYSIVGQKGYTF.

J is TRBJ1-2 and V is TRBV9; TRBD1 matches at 9 bases. V lost 4 bases to trimming and J lost 0 bases; unmatched junction nucleotides: 4. Germline V gene lookup returns CDR1 SGDLS and CDR2 YYNGEE. The CDR3 spans 15 residues. The CDR3 nucleotides are TGTGCCAGCAGCCCCCGGACAGGGGCTAACTATGGCTACACCTTC. It codes for CASSPRTGANYGYTF.

V and J are TRBV11-2 and TRBJ2-1, with 11 bases lining up with TRBD2. CDR1 and CDR2 (germline): SGHAT, FQNNGV. V lost 3 bases, J lost 0 bases, and 4 bases stayed unmatched. This CDR3 is 17 amino acids long. The chain's CDR3 is CASSFPTSGASYNEQFF. The CDR3 DNA is TGTGCCAGCAGCTTTCCGACTAGCGGGGCCTCCTACAATGAGCAGTTCTTC.

The chain links TRBV30 to TRBJ1-5; D call uncertain. The CDR3 totals 15 residues. Trimming took off 2 bases at V and 5 bases at J, with 16 bases between the two ends. Looked up from germline, CDR1 is GTSNPN and CDR2 is SVGIG (reference sequence). CDR3 loop: CAWSTGRLPHQPQHF. CDR3 nucleotides: TGTGCCTGGAGTACGGGGAGGCTGCCCCATCAGCCCCAGCATTTT.

V is TRBV19 and J is TRBJ2-7, with a weak D call TRBD1 (5 bases). Trimming took 10 bases from V and 5 from J, leaving 15 bases between them. Germline loops: CDR1 LNHDA, CDR2 SQIVND (reference sequence). The CDR3 runs to 12 residues. For the CDR3, the DNA is TGTGCCACAAGGGCAGGGCTCAACGAGCAGTACTTC. Translated: CATRAGLNEQYF. The full variable domain, its missing parts supplied by reference TRBV19 and TRBJ2-7, is DGGITQSPKYLFRKEGQNVTLSCEQNLNHDAMYWYRQDPGQGLRLIYYSQIVNDFQKGDIAEGYSVSREKKESFPLTVTSAQKNPTAFYLCATRAGLNEQYFGPGTRLTVT.

The rearrangement links TRBV5-4 to TRBJ2-5; 7 nucleotides line up with TRBD2. The germline V gene encodes CDR1 SGHNT and CDR2 YYREEE (reference sequence). J lost 3 bases, V lost 1 base, and 3 bases had no gene match. The CDR3 is 14 amino acids. In DNA, the CDR3 is TGTGCCAGCAGCTTGTTGGCGGGAGAAGAGACCCAGTACTTC. Protein: CASSLLAGEETQYF.

This clone has a handful of counts. This rearrangement joins TRBV5-1 to TRBJ1-2, with D unresolved. V gave up 0 bases and J gave up 7 bases, with 13 bases separating them. This CDR3 contains 14 residues. Germline values: CDR1 SGHRS, CDR2 YFSETQ. The CDR3: CASSLDPRSGGYTF. The CDR3 DNA is TGCGCCAGCAGCTTGGACCCCCGGTCGGGTGGCTACACCTTC.

The chain employs TRBV27 and TRBJ2-4, with 9 bases aligning to TRBD1. The germline V gene has CDR1 MNHEY and CDR2 SMNVEV (reference sequence). The V segment lost 4 bases and the J segment 8 bases; nucleotides outside the gene matches: 9. The CDR3 is 15 residues long. The CDR3 loop reads CASSSFGTGTDIQYF. The CDR3 nucleotides are TGTGCCAGCAGTTCTTTTGGGACAGGGACGGACATTCAGTACTTC.

The chain employs TRBV10-1 and TRBJ1-4; 10 bases map to TRBD1. The V gene's germline CDR1 is WNHNN and CDR2 SYGVQD (reference sequence). This CDR3 has 14 amino acids. Unmatched junction bases numbered 3, after V lost 5 bases and J lost 6 bases. The CDR3 region is CASSNGQGDEKLFF. DNA for the CDR3: TGCGCCAGCAGTAACGGACAGGGGGATGAAAAACTGTTTTTT.

V usage is TRBV7-8 and J usage is TRBJ2-3, with D perhaps TRBD1 (6 bases). V lost 6 bases to trimming and J lost 0 bases, with 16 bases between them. Per germline, CDR1 SGHVS and CDR2 FQNEAQ. This CDR3 contains 16 residues. CDR3 amino acids: CASSSGQFFSTDTQYF. Written as DNA, the CDR3 is TGTGCCAGCAGTTCTGGACAGTTCTTTAGCACAGATACGCAGTATTTT.

The chain uses TRBV5-4 and TRBJ1-1; 10 nucleotides line up with TRBD1. J gave up 4 bases and V 5 bases, and 8 bases lay outside the gene matches. This CDR3 has 15 residues. The germline gives CDR1 SGHNT, CDR2 YYREEE (reference sequence). DNA of the CDR3: TGTGCCAGCAGAACCGGGACAGGGGAGGCCACTGAAGCTTTCTTT. Translation: CASRTGTGEATEAFF.

This clone was seen only once. The chain links TRBV30 to TRBJ2-1; no clear D gene. Trimming left V 6 bases short and J 9 bases short, with 9 bases between. The germline V gene has CDR1 GTSNPN and CDR2 SVGIG (reference sequence). There are 10 residues in the CDR3. The chain's CDR3 is CACLSGEQFF. CDR3 coding DNA: TGTGCCTGTTTATCCGGTGAGCAGTTCTTC. The full variable domain, with the rest looked up from reference TRBV30 and TRBJ2-1, is SQTIHQWPATLVQPVGSPLSLECTVEGTSNPNLYWYRQAAGRGLQLLFYSVGIGQISSEVPQNLSASRPQDRQFILSSKKLLLSDSGFYLCACLSGEQFFGPGTRLTVL.

The chain couples TRBV15 to TRBJ2-7, with D maybe TRBD1 (5 bases). CDR1 is LNHNV, CDR2 YYDKDF, per germline (reference sequence). The V gene lost 1 base and the J gene lost 3 bases, with 16 bases spanning the gap. This CDR3 is 16 amino acids long. As DNA, the CDR3 is TGTGCCACCAGCAGAGTAAGGGGCAGGGTAGGCTACGAGCAGTACTTC. Encoded protein: CATSRVRGRVGYEQYF.

The V and J genes are TRBV4-1 and TRBJ2-7, with 7 bases fitting TRBD1. V lost 1 base to trimming and J lost 5 bases; unmatched junction nucleotides: 5. The CDR3 consists of 14 residues. Germline CDR1 MGHRA, CDR2 YSYEKL. CDR3 DNA sequence: TGCGCCAGCAGCCAAGGACAGGGATATGACGAGCAGTACTTC. It translates to CASSQGQGYDEQYF.

The V and J genes are TRBV11-2 and TRBJ1-5; D may be TRBD1 (5 bases). Trimming left V 5 bases short and J 3 bases short, with 11 bases between. The CDR3 consists of 14 residues. Germline V gives CDR1 SGHAT, CDR2 FQNNGV. CDR3 in amino acids: CASSAGEHNQPQHF. The DNA for the CDR3 is TGTGCCAGCAGCGCGGGGGAGCACAATCAGCCCCAGCATTTT.

This clone has just a few counts. The chain uses TRBV4-3 and TRBJ2-1; the match to TRBD2 covers 10 bases. CDR3 size: 15 residues. Trimming at V came to 2 bases and at J to 5 bases, leaving 3 bases not matched to a gene. Germline values: CDR1 LGHNA, CDR2 YSLEER. For the CDR3, the DNA is TGCGCCAGCAGCCAAAATAGCGGGGGGAACAATGAGCAGTTCTTC. Translated, it gives CASSQNSGGNNEQFF.

The J gene is TRBJ1-4, the V gene TRBV27, with 7 nucleotides matching TRBD1. After removal of 6 bases from V and 8 bases from J, the junction contained 9 bases not matched to a gene. Looked up from germline, CDR1 is MNHEY and CDR2 is SMNVEV (reference sequence). There are 14 residues in the CDR3. The CDR3 loop reads CASRTGTEREKLFF. CDR3 DNA sequence: TGTGCCAGCAGAACCGGGACAGAGAGAGAAAAACTGTTTTTT.

The chain combines TRBV5-4 with TRBJ1-2, with D possibly matching TRBD1 (5 bases). The ends were cut back, 0 bases at V and 7 bases at J, with 16 bases in the middle. The CDR3 is 15 amino acids. The germline CDR1 and CDR2 sequences are SGHNT and YYREEE (reference sequence). CDR3 sequence reads: CASSLDNRFTGGYTF. CDR3 coding DNA: TGTGCCAGCAGCTTGGATAACAGGTTTACAGGTGGCTACACCTTC.